This TCR beta chain was retrieved from a study of CD8 T cells in ankylosing spondylitis (TCRdb year 2017). About the full investigation: The study set out to find disease-linked TCR variants by profiling T cell receptor beta repertoires in ankylosing spondylitis patients and healthy donors. The full study cohort was made up of about 25 ankylosing spondylitis patients and 108 healthy donors. Peripheral blood was sampled, and synovial fluid was additionally collected from ankylosing spondylitis patients.

V is cut back by 4 bases and J by 5 bases, with 20 bases in the junction unmatched. CDR1 SGDLS and CDR2 YYNGEE were looked up in the germline V gene. The CDR3 spans 18 residues, from the cysteine through the phenylalanine. Solely the CDR3 DNA is kept, with 54 bases framed from the first base. General findings and caveats noted by the study authors: A CD8+ phenotype was shown by the disease-linked clones, which were found at relatively low frequencies in peripheral blood. The disease-linked clones were reported to be significantly enriched in matched synovial fluid samples from ankylosing spondylitis patients. Some motif variants were previously reported in synovial fluid and blood of reactive arthritis patients, suggesting common disease-initiation mechanisms. Blood from ankylosing spondylitis patients appeared to be characterized by a TCR beta motif composed of several highly homologous amino acid variants.

Sequenced using an Illumina HiSeq 2500. Quantitative 5'-RACE with molecular barcodes was the method used to prepare the TCR beta libraries. As for how the authors treated the data: A new computational method, built on a probabilistic model of VDJ rearrangement, was used to identify disease-linked TCR variants. Using fastp at Q25 and MiXCR, TCRdb reprocessed the public reads and kept productive beta chains. Each record represents a unique CDR3 protein, reported with the most common genes and DNA among its rows. None of the V and J calls come from the authors' own analysis; TCRdb made them. This sample has about 39,000 distinct CDR3 sequences in its table, and less than 4% of those were observed once. Approximately 2.9% of the sample lies in the top ten. At least ten counts were recorded for this clonotype. Its antigen specificity is not known. One base away there is no much larger clone; base qualities are not given.

This receptor was identified in a male donor with ankylosing spondylitis or in good health (not recorded which). The specimen sequenced was blood, either unsorted or a sorted T cell fraction (not recorded which). The V and J segments used are TRBV9 and TRBJ1-1, with 7 middle bases fitting TRBD1. The nucleotide sequence is TGTGCCAGCAGCCCCCGAACAGGGGAATTCGGCCTGGGTACTGAAGCTTTCTTT. This gives the protein CASSPRTGEFGLGTEAFF.